Presented here are 14 T cell receptor beta chains from one specimen sequenced in a study of shared clonotypes between healthy human individuals. Profiled with immunoSEQ multiplex PCR; TCRdb holds only in-frame clones, not every one. The sample shows 300,000 to 400,000 clones, around 86% of them seen only once. Sequenced: memory CD8+ T cells sorted from blood. Subset of the sample: CD45RO+ cells pooled with CCR7-negative TemRA cells. All receptors derive from a young man in good health.

The genes are TRBV28 and TRBJ1-3, with D possibly matching TRBD1 (5 bases). Between the trimmed V and J ends, which lost 5 bases and 0 bases, there was a span of 8 bases. The germline gives CDR1 MDHEN, CDR2 SYDVKM. There are 14 residues in the CDR3. The CDR3 nucleotides read TGTGCCAGCAGTCCCACAGGCTCTGGAAACACCATATATTTT. Encoded protein: CASSPTGSGNTIYF.

The chain combines TRBV11-1 with TRBJ1-1; D call uncertain. The CDR3 has 17 amino acids. V lost 3 bases and J lost 0, with 17 bases in between. The germline V gene encodes CDR1 SGHAT and CDR2 FQDESV (reference sequence). The CDR3 region is CASSFHPLRRLNTEAFF. In DNA form, the CDR3 reads TGTGCCAGCAGCTTCCATCCCTTGCGGCGGTTGAACACTGAAGCTTTCTTT.

The chain recombines TRBV19 with TRBJ1-2; D not certain. Germline values: CDR1 LNHDA, CDR2 SQIVND (reference sequence). V lost 2 bases to trimming and J lost 8 bases, with 15 bases between them. This CDR3 spans 14 amino acids. CDR3 bases: TGTGCCAGTAGTATAACCGAGACGGCTTACGGCTACACCTTC. Encoded protein: CASSITETAYGYTF.

The chain couples TRBV30 to TRBJ1-1; D unresolved. V was pared by 5 bases and J by 4 bases, with 8 bases between. CDR1 is GTSNPN, CDR2 SVGIG, per germline (reference sequence). The CDR3 is 11 amino acids. CDR3 protein: CAWGRGTEAFF. In DNA form, the CDR3 reads TGTGCCTGGGGTCGTGGCACTGAAGCTTTCTTT.

V and J are TRBV13 and TRBJ2-7; D unclear. V was clipped by 1 base and J by 3 bases, with 4 bases between them. CDR3 length equals 12 residues. CDR1 and CDR2 from the germline V gene are PRHDT and FYEKMQ (reference sequence). As DNA, the CDR3 is TGTGCCAGCAGCTTAGTCGACTACGAGCAGTACTTC. This translates into CASSLVDYEQYF.

This clone was counted many times. The chain combines TRBV4-1 with TRBJ2-7; D gene ambiguous. Trimming took off 1 base at V and 3 bases at J, with 13 bases between the two ends. CDR1 is MGHRA and CDR2 is YSYEKL in the germline V gene. The CDR3 is made up of 15 amino acids. The CDR3 nucleotides read TGCGCCAGCAGCCAAGCCACGGGCTGGGACTACGAGCAGTACTTC. Its protein is CASSQATGWDYEQYF.

V usage is TRBV6-5 and J usage is TRBJ1-1; 7 bases line up with TRBD1. Germline CDR1 MNHEY, CDR2 SVGAGI. Trimming at V came to 0 bases and at J to 4 bases, leaving 5 bases not matched to a gene. The CDR3 loop spans 15 amino acids. The CDR3 is CASSYSAGGRTEAFF. As DNA, the CDR3 is TGTGCCAGCAGTTACTCGGCAGGGGGACGCACTGAAGCTTTCTTT.

This clone showed up just once. This rearrangement joins TRBV5-6 to TRBJ1-5, with unresolved D. The CDR3 spans 15 residues. V shed 1 base and J shed 4 bases, with 12 bases lying between them. CDR1 SGHDT and CDR2 YYEEEE come from the germline V gene. The CDR3 is CASSLFGQDNQPQHF. In DNA, the CDR3 is TGTGCCAGCAGCTTGTTCGGGCAGGATAATCAGCCCCAGCATTTT. Complete variable domain (other parts from reference TRBV5-6 and TRBJ1-5): DAGVTQSPTHLIKTRGQQVTLRCSPKSGHDTVSWYQQALGQGPQFIFQYYEEEERQRGNFPDRFSGHQFPNYSSELNVNALLLGDSALYLCASSLFGQDNQPQHFGDGTRLSIL.

The rearrangement uses TRBV2 and TRBJ2-7; D remains unclear. Germline CDR1 SNHLY, CDR2 FYNNEI. The CDR3 length is 11 residues. Trimming cost V 1 base and J 6 bases, with 4 bases left between them. The CDR3 DNA sequence: TGTGCCAGCAGTGAAGGATCCGAGCAGTACTTC. This encodes CASSEGSEQYF.

The chain links TRBV13 to TRBJ2-1; D remains unclear. The CDR3 is 16 amino acids. Germline assignment: CDR1 PRHDT and CDR2 FYEKMQ (reference sequence). V dropped 4 bases and J dropped 0 bases, with 13 bases sitting between them. The CDR3 coding sequence is TGTGCCAGCAGCTGGGCGGTCACCAGCTCCTACAATGAGCAGTTCTTC. Translated: CASSWAVTSSYNEQFF.

With regard to this clone: This may be a read error, as it is one base from a much larger clone. Other DNA sequences in the same sample also yield this CDR3. The CDR3 region has the DNA TGTGCCAGCAGTGATTCGACAGGGGACAATTCACCCCTCCACTTT. It translates to CASSDSTGDNSPLHF. The V and J genes are TRBV2 and TRBJ1-6, with 8 bases that match TRBD1. Per germline, CDR1 SNHLY and CDR2 FYNNEI. The CDR3 spans 15 residues. Trimming cost V 3 bases and J 7 bases; bases outside gene matches: 5.

The chain has TRBV2 and TRBJ1-2, with D unclear. The CDR3 totals 13 residues. The germline V gene encodes CDR1 SNHLY and CDR2 FYNNEI. Trimming cost V 1 base and J 7 bases, with 10 bases left between them. The CDR3, as DNA: TGTGCCAGCAGTGAAGGGGGTTACGTTGGCTACACCTTC. Translation gives CASSEGGYVGYTF.

The V gene is TRBV5-6, the J gene TRBJ1-4; 9 bases are a match to TRBD1. Trimming took 4 bases from V and 6 from J; bases not matched to a gene: 7. The germline gives CDR1 SGHDT, CDR2 YYEEEE. The CDR3 runs 15 residues. CDR3 region: CASSELDRGDEKLFF. The CDR3 DNA reads TGTGCCAGCAGCGAGTTGGACAGGGGAGATGAAAAACTGTTTTTT. The whole variable domain, filled in from reference TRBV5-6 and TRBJ1-4, reads DAGVTQSPTHLIKTRGQQVTLRCSPKSGHDTVSWYQQALGQGPQFIFQYYEEEERQRGNFPDRFSGHQFPNYSSELNVNALLLGDSALYLCASSELDRGDEKLFFGSGTQLSVL.

The V and J genes are TRBV2 and TRBJ1-2; 8 bases agree with TRBD1. Trimming removed 1 base from V and 0 bases from J; junction bases left unmatched: 10. This CDR3 has 18 residues. Germline V gene data show CDR1 as SNHLY and CDR2 as FYNNEI. The CDR3 sequence: CASSEEAGQAETNYGYTF. The CDR3 DNA reads as TGTGCCAGCAGTGAAGAGGCGGGACAGGCGGAGACTAACTATGGCTACACCTTC.